These 8 T cell receptor beta chains were all obtained from the same sample, sequenced in a study of blood T cell repertoires in COVID-19. TCRdb's copy holds only in-frame clones and misses some; the assay was immunoSEQ multiplex PCR. The data hold 300,000 to 400,000 clones, with around 85% observed a single time. The sample consisted of peripheral blood. The receptors were gathered from a human donor in a cohort sampled during active COVID-19.

V usage is TRBV29-1 and J usage is TRBJ1-2, with 7 bases identical to TRBD1. J was trimmed by 1 base and V by 5 bases; bases with no gene match: 4. This CDR3 has 13 residues. Germline V CDR1 and CDR2: SQVTM, ANQGSEA. As DNA, the CDR3 is TGCAGCGTTTCAAGGGGGCTTAACTATGGCTACACCTTC. Amino acids: CSVSRGLNYGYTF.

The chain joins TRBV18 to TRBJ1-5; D is perhaps TRBD1 (5 bases). This CDR3 has 14 amino acids. V lost 3 bases to trimming and J lost 6 bases, with 12 bases between them. CDR1 is KGHSH and CDR2 is LQKENI in the germline V gene. The CDR3 region has the DNA TGTGCCAGCTCACCTACAGGAGATCGTCAGCCCCAGCATTTT. Residues: CASSPTGDRQPQHF.

The chain employs TRBV27 and TRBJ1-5; the D gene is possibly TRBD1 (5 bases). Per germline, CDR1 MNHEY and CDR2 SMNVEV (reference sequence). The CDR3 length is 13 residues. V lost 2 bases, J lost 7 bases, and 9 bases lay in between. CDR3 DNA: TGTGCCAGCAGTTTAAGGGGTTTCCAGCCCCAGCATTTT. Residues: CASSLRGFQPQHF.

The chain is built from TRBV5-4 and TRBJ2-2; D may be TRBD1 (6 bases). Germline lookup yields CDR1 SGHNT and CDR2 YYREEE (reference sequence). Trimming shortened V by 2 bases and J by 1 base, and 12 bases separated the two germline ends. The CDR3 runs to 16 residues. CDR3 region: CASSFGTGLNTGELFF. In DNA form, the CDR3 reads TGTGCCAGCAGCTTTGGTACAGGGCTGAACACCGGGGAGCTGTTTTTT.

This clone was seen once. In nucleotides, the CDR3 is TGCGCCAGCAGCTCCGAGCTAGCGGGGGGATCCAATGAGCAGTTCTTC. As protein: CASSSELAGGSNEQFF. The chain recombines TRBV5-1 with TRBJ2-1; TRBD2 agrees at 11 bases. CDR1 and CDR2 from the germline V gene are SGHRS and YFSETQ. CDR3 size: 16 residues. Trimming took 3 bases from V and 6 from J; bases not matched to a gene: 8.

The sample holds a few counts of this clone. The CDR3, as DNA: TGTGCCATCAGTGGCGGGGGGGTAAATGAGCAGTTCTTC. Residues: CAISGGGVNEQFF. This chain links TRBV10-3 with TRBJ2-1, with TRBD2 identical over 9 bases. V lost 4 bases to trimming and J lost 7 bases; unmatched junction nucleotides: 2. The germline gives CDR1 ENHRY, CDR2 SYGVKD. The length of the CDR3 is 13 residues.

This clone was seen a few times. V and J are TRBV30 and TRBJ1-1; 8 nucleotides match TRBD1. Looked up from germline, CDR1 is GTSNPN and CDR2 is SVGIG (reference sequence). The CDR3 loop spans 12 amino acids. Here the CDR3 reads CAVTGGYYEAFF. The DNA for the CDR3 is TGTGCTGTTACAGGGGGTTACTATGAAGCTTTCTTT.

The chain employs TRBV7-9 and TRBJ1-2; D perhaps matches TRBD1 (5 bases). This CDR3 region has 13 residues. Germline values: CDR1 SEHNR, CDR2 FQNEAQ (reference sequence). V was pared by 6 bases and J by 1 base, with 9 bases between. CDR3 sequence reads: CASSPDSNYGYTF. The CDR3 bases are TGTGCCAGCAGTCCTGACAGTAACTATGGCTACACCTTC.